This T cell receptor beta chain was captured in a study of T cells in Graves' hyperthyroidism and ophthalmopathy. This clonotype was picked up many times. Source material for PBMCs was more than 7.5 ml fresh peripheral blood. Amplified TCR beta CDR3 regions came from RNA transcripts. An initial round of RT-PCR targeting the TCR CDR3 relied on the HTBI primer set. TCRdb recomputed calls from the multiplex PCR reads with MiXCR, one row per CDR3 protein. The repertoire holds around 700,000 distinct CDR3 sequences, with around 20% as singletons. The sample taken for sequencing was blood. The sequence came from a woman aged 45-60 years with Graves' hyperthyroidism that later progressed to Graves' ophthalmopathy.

CDR3 nucleotides: TGTGCCAGCAGTGAACTCGCGAGCACAGATACGCAGTATTTT. As protein: CASSELASTDTQYF. V and J are TRBV6-1 and TRBJ2-3; D remains unclear. V dropped 2 bases and J dropped 0 bases, with 6 bases sitting between them. The CDR3 covers 14 residues. Germline V gene data show CDR1 as MNHNS and CDR2 as SASEGT.